The following is a T cell receptor (beta chain) sequence with its context. Its antigen remains unidentified. This specimen comes from a study of T cells in localized non-small cell lung cancer. Study conclusions and caveats: There was higher T cell clonality in uninvolved adjacent lung than in tumor, and it was highest there. Longer overall survival accompanied higher blood T cell density.

This CDR3 is built from 15 residues. V was shortened by 3 bases and J by 9 bases, with 21 bases between the two germline ends. The germline CDR1 and CDR2 sequences are GTSNPN and SVGIG (reference sequence). Assay used: immunoSEQ multiplex PCR; TCRdb lists only in-frame clones, some missing. The table includes around 33,000 clones, over 75% detected once. The gene calls are TRBV30 and TRBJ2-1; possibly TRBD1 for D (6 bases). The TCR comes from a male donor at least 60 years old with stage III squamous cell lung carcinoma. The starting material was peripheral blood, obtained before any cancer treatment. CDR3: CAWRFGTLNLGEQFF. The CDR3 coding sequence is TGTGCCTGGAGGTTCGGGACACTTAATCTGGGTGAGCAGTTCTTC.